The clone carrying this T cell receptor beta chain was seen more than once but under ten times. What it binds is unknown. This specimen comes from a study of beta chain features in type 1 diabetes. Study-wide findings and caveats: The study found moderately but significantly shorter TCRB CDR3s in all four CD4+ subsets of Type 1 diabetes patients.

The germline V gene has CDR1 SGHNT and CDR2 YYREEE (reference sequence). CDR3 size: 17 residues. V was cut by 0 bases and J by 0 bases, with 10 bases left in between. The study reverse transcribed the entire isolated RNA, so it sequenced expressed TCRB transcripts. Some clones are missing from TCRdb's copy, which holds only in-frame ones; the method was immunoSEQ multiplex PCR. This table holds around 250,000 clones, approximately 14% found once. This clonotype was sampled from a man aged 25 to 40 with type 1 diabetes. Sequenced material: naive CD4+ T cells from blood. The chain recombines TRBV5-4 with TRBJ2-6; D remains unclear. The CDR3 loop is CASSLASRGSGANVLTF. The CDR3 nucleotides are TGTGCCAGCAGCTTGGCCTCACGAGGCTCTGGGGCCAACGTCCTGACTTTC. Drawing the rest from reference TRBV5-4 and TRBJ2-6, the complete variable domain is ETGVTQSPTHLIKTRGQQVTLRCSSQSGHNTVSWYQQALGQGPQFIFQYYREEENGRGNFPPRFSGLQFPNYSSELNVNALELDDSALYLCASSLASRGSGANVLTFGAGSRLTVL.